This T cell receptor (beta chain) came from a study of T-cell memory formation after mild COVID-19. On the study more broadly: Each donor largely had its own TCR clusters.

With constant-segment primers, 5'RACE yielded cDNA libraries of TCR alpha and TCR beta that carried sample barcodes and UMIs. TCRdb redid the calling of the 5' RACE reads with MiXCR, one entry per CDR3 protein. The profile covers about 610,000 distinct CDR3 sequences, with roughly 17% appearing a single time and less than 10% taken by the ten largest. This TCR was sampled from an adult woman who had mild COVID-19 (a few samples of this study predate the infection). Cell type and time point are not known. The sample was PBMCs or a T cell subset sorted from them (not recorded which).

CDR3 sequence: CASSHRDRRTTRHTIYF. The CDR3 region has the DNA TGTGCCAGCAGCCACCGGGACAGAAGAACAACAAGGCACACCATATATTTT. The V call is TRBV7-9, the J call TRBJ1-3; 7 bases are a match to TRBD1. V gave up 5 bases and J gave up 8 bases; unmatched junction bases: 18. The CDR3 totals 17 residues. Germline V CDR1 and CDR2: SEHNR, FQNEAQ (reference sequence).